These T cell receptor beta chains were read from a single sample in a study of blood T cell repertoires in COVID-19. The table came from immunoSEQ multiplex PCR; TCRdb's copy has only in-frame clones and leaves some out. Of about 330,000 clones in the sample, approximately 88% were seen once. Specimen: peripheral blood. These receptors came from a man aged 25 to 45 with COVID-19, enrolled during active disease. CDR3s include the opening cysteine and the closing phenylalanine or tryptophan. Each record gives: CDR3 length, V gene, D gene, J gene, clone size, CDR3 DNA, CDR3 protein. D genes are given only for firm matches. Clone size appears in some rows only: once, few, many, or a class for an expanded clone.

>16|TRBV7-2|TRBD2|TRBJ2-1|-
TGTGCCAGCAGCGTATTAGCGGGAGCGACCTACAATGAGCAGTTCTTC
CASSVLAGATYNEQFF
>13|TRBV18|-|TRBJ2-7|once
TGTGCCAGCTCACCACCGGGGGCGCGTGAGCAGTACTTC
CASSPPGAREQYF
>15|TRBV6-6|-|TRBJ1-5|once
TGTGCCAGCAGTTCACTACAGGGAGTAAATCAGCCCCAGCATTTT
CASSSLQGVNQPQHF
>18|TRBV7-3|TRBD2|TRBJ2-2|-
TGTGCCAGCAGCTTGATGGAGCTCGGCGGGGGGAACACCGGGGAGCTGTTTTTT
CASSLMELGGGNTGELFF
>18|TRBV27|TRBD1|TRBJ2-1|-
TGTGCCAGCAAGAAACCCCAACGCGCGGGACAGGGGGACAATGAGCAGTTCTTC
CASKKPQRAGQGDNEQFF
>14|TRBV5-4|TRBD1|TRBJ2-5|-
TGTGCCAGCAGCGGGGGGGACAGGGACGGGACCCAGTACTTC
CASSGGDRDGTQYF
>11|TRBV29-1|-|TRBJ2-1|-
TGCAGCGTTGATCAGAACAATGAGCAGTTCTTC
CSVDQNNEQFF
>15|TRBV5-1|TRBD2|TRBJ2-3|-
TGCGCCAGCGGCTTTAGCGGGATAGGGGCAGATACGCAGTATTTT
CASGFSGIGADTQYF
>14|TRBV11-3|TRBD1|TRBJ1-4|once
TGTGCCCCCGGGCAGGACAGGAAAAATGAAAAACTGTTTTTT
CAPGQDRKNEKLFF
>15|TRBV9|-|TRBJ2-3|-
TGTGCCAGCAGCGTAGTGGGACTTAGCACAGATACGCAGTATTTT
CASSVVGLSTDTQYF
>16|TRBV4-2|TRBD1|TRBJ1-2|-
TGTGCCAGCAGCCCTTCGACAGGGTACCCTAACTATGGCTACACCTTC
CASSPSTGYPNYGYTF
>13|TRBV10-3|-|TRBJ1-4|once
TGTGCCATCCGCAGCCCCCAGGATGAAAAACTGTTTTTT
CAIRSPQDEKLFF
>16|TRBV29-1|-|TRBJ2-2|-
TGCAGCGTTGAGACGTTTGGAACAGGGCTGACCGGGGAGCTGTTTTTT
CSVETFGTGLTGELFF
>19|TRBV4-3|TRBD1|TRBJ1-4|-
TGCGCCAGCAGCCAAGATAGCGGGACAGGGGGCATGGTCGATGAAAAACTGTTTTTT
CASSQDSGTGGMVDEKLFF
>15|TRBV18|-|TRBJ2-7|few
TGTGCCAGCTCACCGGGCGGTCCAGGGGCCTACGAGCAGTACTTC
CASSPGGPGAYEQYF
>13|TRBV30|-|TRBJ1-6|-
TGTGCCTGGAGTGAGGGGTCAGGATCACCCCTCCACTTT
CAWSEGSGSPLHF
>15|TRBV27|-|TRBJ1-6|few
TGTGCCAGCAGTTTATCCGGGGGACCTCGTTCACCCCTCCACTTT
CASSLSGGPRSPLHF
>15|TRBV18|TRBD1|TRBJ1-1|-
TGTGCCAGCTCCCGTGCTCGGGACAGTTACACTGAAGCTTTCTTT
CASSRARDSYTEAFF
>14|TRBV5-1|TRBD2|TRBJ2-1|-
TGCGCCAGCAGCCCCTTGACTAGCGCGGGAGAGCAGTTCTTC
CASSPLTSAGEQFF
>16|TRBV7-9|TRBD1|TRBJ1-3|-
TGTGCCAGTACCCCTCAGGGGGCCCGCTCTGGAAACACCATATATTTT
CASTPQGARSGNTIYF
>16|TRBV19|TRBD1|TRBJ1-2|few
TGTGCCAGTAGTATAGGAAACAGGGGGCTGGACTATGGCTACACCTTC
CASSIGNRGLDYGYTF
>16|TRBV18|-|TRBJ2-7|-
TGTGCCAGCTCACCACCGAGGCCTTCGACAGGCTTCGAGCAGTACTTC
CASSPPRPSTGFEQYF
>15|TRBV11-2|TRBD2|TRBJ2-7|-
TGTGCCAGCAGCTTAGATGGCGGGGGGGGCCACGAGCAGTACTTC
CASSLDGGGGHEQYF
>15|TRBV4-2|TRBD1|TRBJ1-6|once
TGTGCCAGCAGCCACTATGGGACAGCCAATTCACCCCTCCACTTT
CASSHYGTANSPLHF
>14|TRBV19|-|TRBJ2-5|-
TGTGCCAGTAGTAAAATAGAAGCATGGGAGACCCAGTACTTC
CASSKIEAWETQYF
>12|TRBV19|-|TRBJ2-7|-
TGTGCCAGTAGTATGGGAGGAATCGAGCAGTACTTC
CASSMGGIEQYF
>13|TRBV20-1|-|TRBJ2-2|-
TGCAGTGCTAGTGGGGGAGGCACCGGGGAGCTGTTTTTT
CSASGGGTGELFF
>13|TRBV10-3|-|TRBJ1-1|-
TGTGCCATCAGTGCAGGGCCCTCGACTGAAGCTTTCTTT
CAISAGPSTEAFF
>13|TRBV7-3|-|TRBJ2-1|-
TGTGCCAGCAGCTTAAACACCTACAATGAGCAGTTCTTC
CASSLNTYNEQFF
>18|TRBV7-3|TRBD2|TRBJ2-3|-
TGTGCCAGCAGCTTAACCCCTAGGAGCGGAGCGGGGACAGATACGCAGTATTTT
CASSLTPRSGAGTDTQYF
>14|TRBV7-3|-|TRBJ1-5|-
TGTGCCAGCAGCTTAAACGGGGGTGAGGGGCCCCAGCATTTT
CASSLNGGEGPQHF
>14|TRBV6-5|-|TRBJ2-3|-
TGTGCCAGCAACGTAGCGCTAGGCACAGATACGCAGTATTTT
CASNVALGTDTQYF
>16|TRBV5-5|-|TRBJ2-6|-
TGTGCCAGCAGCTTTGCTGGGACACCTGGGGCCAACGTCCTGACTTTC
CASSFAGTPGANVLTF
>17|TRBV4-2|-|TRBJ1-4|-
TGTGCCAGCAGCCAAGTAGACTGGTACAGGGAAGGTGAAAAACTGTTTTTT
CASSQVDWYREGEKLFF
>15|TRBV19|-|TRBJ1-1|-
TGTGCCAGTAGACTTACCGGGTTAGGGGGCACTGAAGCTTTCTTT
CASRLTGLGGTEAFF
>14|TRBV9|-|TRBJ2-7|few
TGTGCCAGCAGCGTAGCAGGGAATGGCTACGAGCAGTACTTC
CASSVAGNGYEQYF
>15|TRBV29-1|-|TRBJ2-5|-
TGCAGCGTTGATAGGTCAGGGGGGATCCAAGAGACCCAGTACTTC
CSVDRSGGIQETQYF
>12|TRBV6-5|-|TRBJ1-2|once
TGTGCCAGCAGGGGGCCTAACTATGGCTACACCTTC
CASRGPNYGYTF
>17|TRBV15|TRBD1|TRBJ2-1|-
TGTGCCACCAGCAGAGACCGAATGGACAGGGGAAGGAATGAGCAGTTCTTC
CATSRDRMDRGRNEQFF
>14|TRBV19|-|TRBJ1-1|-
TGTGCCAGTAGTCCATGGACAGCGAACACTGAAGCTTTCTTT
CASSPWTANTEAFF
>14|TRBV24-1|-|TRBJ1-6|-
TGTGCCACCAGTCCCTCGGGAGGGGCCGGCGCCCTCCACTTT
CATSPSGGAGALHF
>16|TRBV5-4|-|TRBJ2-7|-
TGTGCCAGCAGCCCGACACTCAGGGAACAATCCTACGAGCAGTACTTC
CASSPTLREQSYEQYF
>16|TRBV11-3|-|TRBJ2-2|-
TGTGCCAGCAGCCCGAGTGGGAGACTGCCCACCGGGGAGCTGTTTTTT
CASSPSGRLPTGELFF
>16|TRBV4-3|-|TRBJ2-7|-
TGCGCCAGCAGCCAAGATACGGGAGCCGTCTCCTACGAGCAGTACTTC
CASSQDTGAVSYEQYF
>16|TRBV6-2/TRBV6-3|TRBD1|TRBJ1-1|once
TGTGCCAGCAGTTCCCTCTGGCAGGGGGCGCCGACTGAAGCTTTCTTT
CASSSLWQGAPTEAFF
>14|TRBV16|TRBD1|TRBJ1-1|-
TGTGCCAGCAGCCAATCGGCAGGGGGCACTGAAGCTTTCTTT
CASSQSAGGTEAFF
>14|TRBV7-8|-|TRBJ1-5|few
TGTGCCAGCAGCTTAGCTGAGGGAAATCAGCCCCAGCATTTT
CASSLAEGNQPQHF
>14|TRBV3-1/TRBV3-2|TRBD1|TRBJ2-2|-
TGTGCCAGCGGAGGGGACAGGTTAACCGGGGAGCTGTTTTTT
CASGGDRLTGELFF
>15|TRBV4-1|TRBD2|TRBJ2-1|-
TGCGCCAGCAGCAAGGAGGGACTAGCTTACAATGAGCAGTTCTTC
CASSKEGLAYNEQFF